This TCR beta chain came from a study of blood T cell repertoires in COVID-19. The CDR3 length is 18 residues. Germline values: CDR1 SGHRS, CDR2 YFSETQ. V dropped 3 bases and J dropped 0; count of bases not matched to a gene: 12. Original handling: The assay estimated nucleated cells by amplifying reference gene primers. Repertoires were generated with immunoSEQ multiplex PCR, while TCRdb's copy carries only in-frame clones and drops some. That table gives V, J and clone size, and the DNA gave D and trimming. The sample has 240,000 or so clones; about 83% are singletons. The sample consisted of PBMCs or T cells enriched from blood (not recorded which). The sequence came from a woman aged 50 to 60 who had recovered from COVID-19. The chain recombines TRBV5-1 with TRBJ2-1, with TRBD2 matching 7 bases. DNA of the CDR3: TGCGCCAGCAGCTACGACATAAGTGGGGGGGGCTCCTACAATGAGCAGTTCTTC. Translated: CASSYDISGGGSYNEQFF.